These 24 T cell receptor beta chains share one sample of origin, sequenced in a study of T cells after yellow fever vaccination (dated by TCRdb to between 2018 and 2021). This specimen's treatment or condition label, per the study, means: live attenuated yellow fever vaccine strain. Library generation was performed with 5' RACE. Reads for this sample came from an Illumina HiSeq 2500. Using fastp at Q25 and MiXCR, TCRdb reprocessed the public reads and kept productive beta chains. Rows with a matching CDR3 protein are joined into one entry that keeps the most common DNA and genes. The sample yields about 94,000 distinct CDR3 sequences; 7.5% to 10% were counted once. The ten largest clones take up approximately 15% of the sample. The sequenced sample was CD8+ T cells not binding an NS4B(214-222) dextramer, sorted from PBMCs, obtained around 14 days after the first yellow fever vaccination. What the cell subset or site label conveys for this sample: NS4B epitope dextramer-negative CD8 T cells. These receptors all come from a man aged 18 to 30 who received the YFV17D yellow fever vaccine.

The V gene is TRBV9, the J gene TRBJ2-7; TRBD2 matches 11 bases. Per germline, CDR1 SGDLS and CDR2 YYNGEE. This CDR3 has 14 amino acids. Trimming removed 4 bases from V and 3 bases from J; junction bases left unmatched: 3. The CDR3 sequence is CASSSGTSGYEQYF. CDR3 nucleotide sequence: TGTGCCAGCAGCTCCGGGACTAGCGGCTACGAGCAGTACTTC.

The chain's CDR3 is CASSLGIGAGSYNEQFF. CDR3 bases: TGTGCCAGCAGCTTAGGTATCGGGGCGGGCTCCTACAATGAGCAGTTCTTC. The V call is TRBV7-2, the J call TRBJ2-1; either TRBD1 or TRBD2 may fit D (5 bases each). Germline CDR1 is SGHTA and CDR2 is FQGNSA. V was shortened by 1 base and J by 0 bases, with 13 bases between the two germline ends. There are 17 residues in the CDR3.

The rearrangement joins TRBV12-3 or TRBV12-4 to TRBJ2-5; 8 bases agree with TRBD1. With V trimmed by 6 bases and J by 0 bases, 6 bases remained unmatched. The CDR3 has 15 residues. The DNA of the CDR3 is TGTGCCAGCAGGACAGGGGATAAGTACCAAGAGACCCAGTACTTC. Its translation: CASRTGDKYQETQYF.

This clonotype was recorded at least ten times. Here the CDR3 DNA reads TGTGCCAGCAGTGACTCGCCGGAGAACACTGAAGCTTTCTTT. Protein sequence: CASSDSPENTEAFF. The chain combines TRBV6-4 with TRBJ1-1; D unresolved. CDR1 MRHNA and CDR2 SNTAGT come from the germline V gene. Trimming removed 0 bases from V and 1 base from J, with 6 bases in between. The CDR3 contains 14 residues.

The chain recombines TRBV29-1 with TRBJ1-2; possible D gene TRBD1, 5 bases. V shed 5 bases and J shed 4 bases, with 14 bases lying between them. The CDR3 runs to 13 residues. Germline CDR1 and CDR2: SQVTM and ANQGSEA. CDR3 sequence reads: CSVRGERGYGYTF. The CDR3 DNA reads as TGCAGCGTTCGAGGGGAGAGGGGCTATGGCTACACCTTC.

This clonotype occurred a few times. The chain uses TRBV2 and TRBJ2-7, with D perhaps TRBD1 or TRBD2 (7 bases each). CDR1 is SNHLY and CDR2 is FYNNEI in the germline V gene. Trimming pared 11 bases from V and 4 bases from J, leaving 15 bases between. The CDR3 is 12 amino acids. The CDR3 nucleotides are TGTGCCGGGGGGGACAGAACTTACGAGCAGTACGTC. Its protein is CAGGDRTYEQYV.

This clonotype came up a few times. The CDR3 here is CASSLGQGGREQYF. The CDR3 bases are TGTGCCAGCAGCCTAGGACAGGGTGGGAGGGAGCAGTACTTC. J is TRBJ2-7 and V is TRBV7-8; 8 nucleotides agree with TRBD1. The germline V gene encodes CDR1 SGHVS and CDR2 FQNEAQ. Losses at the gene ends were 5 bases for V and 7 bases for J; bases not matched to a gene: 10. CDR3 length: 14 residues. Full variable domain (outside the CDR3, taken from reference TRBV7-8 and TRBJ2-7): GAGVSQSPRYKVAKRGQDVALRCDPISGHVSLFWYQQALGQGPEFLTYFQNEAQLDKSGLPSDRFFAERPEGSVSTLKIQRTQQEDSAVYLCASSLGQGGREQYFGPGTRLTVT.

The chain employs TRBV7-2 and TRBJ1-1; perhaps TRBD1 as D (6 bases). Between the trimmed V and J ends, which lost 0 bases and 4 bases, there was a span of 18 bases. CDR1 and CDR2 from the germline V gene are SGHTA and FQGNSA. This CDR3 spans 17 amino acids. DNA for the CDR3: TGTGCCAGCAGCTTAGCGCTTGGGGCAGGGGATGCCACTGAAGCTTTCTTT. Its protein product is CASSLALGAGDATEAFF.

This clonotype was detected a few times. The chain links TRBV4-3 to TRBJ2-5, with 8 bases that match TRBD2. Germline trimming cut 0 bases from V and 1 base from J; bases unmatched to any gene: 4. This CDR3 contains 16 residues. CDR1 and CDR2 from the germline V gene are LGHNA and YSLEER. The CDR3 region is CASSQELAGLQETQYF. The CDR3 DNA is TGCGCCAGCAGCCAAGAGTTAGCGGGGCTCCAAGAGACCCAGTACTTC.

The V gene is TRBV12-3 or TRBV12-4, the J gene TRBJ2-1; 9 nucleotides agree with TRBD2. This CDR3 spans 13 amino acids. The J segment lost 3 bases and the V segment lost 6 bases, leaving 0 bases of the junction unmatched. The CDR3 DNA sequence: TGTGCCAGCAGGACTAGCGGCTACAATGAGCAGTTCTTC. This sequence encodes CASRTSGYNEQFF.

There are a few counts of this clonotype. The chain carries TRBV4-1 and TRBJ1-2; no clear D. Trimming took off 0 bases at V and 1 base at J, with 9 bases between the two ends. Germline V gene data show CDR1 as MGHRA and CDR2 as YSYEKL. The CDR3 is 15 residues long. CDR3 amino acids: CASSQDYPSNYGYTF. CDR3 DNA sequence: TGCGCCAGCAGCCAAGATTACCCAAGTAACTATGGCTACACCTTC.

This clonotype was observed a few times. The CDR3 DNA reads as TGTGCCAGCAGCTTAGGGGTGCGGACAGATACGCAGTATTTT. Protein product: CASSLGVRTDTQYF. This chain links TRBV11-2 with TRBJ2-3, with unresolved D. Per germline, CDR1 SGHAT and CDR2 FQNNGV. Trimming removed 1 base from V and 3 bases from J, with 8 bases in between. The CDR3 totals 14 residues.

V usage is TRBV7-8 and J usage is TRBJ1-5; tentative D call: TRBD1 (5 bases). The CDR3 is 15 residues long. V was clipped by 4 bases and J by 5 bases, with 15 bases between them. CDR1 and CDR2 from the germline V gene are SGHVS and FQNEAQ. The CDR3 region is CASSYRGGEYQPQHF. Here the CDR3 DNA reads TGTGCCAGCAGCTACCGGGGGGGAGAATATCAGCCCCAGCATTTT.

There are a few counts of this clonotype. V and J are TRBV6-5 and TRBJ1-4, with no clear D. The CDR3 sequence is 17 residues long. V was pared by 0 bases and J by 0 bases, with 11 bases between. Germline values: CDR1 MNHEY, CDR2 SVGAGI. The CDR3 DNA follows: TGTGCCAGCAGTTACTCGGTTGACGGCACAACTAATGAAAAACTGTTTTTT. As protein: CASSYSVDGTTNEKLFF.

This chain's CDR3 is CASSADGSYTEAFF. In DNA form, the CDR3 reads TGTGCCAGCAGCGCGGACGGGAGCTATACTGAAGCTTTCTTT. The V call is TRBV7-9, the J call TRBJ1-1; D call uncertain. This CDR3 has 14 residues. CDR1 and CDR2 from the germline V gene are SEHNR and FQNEAQ (reference sequence). Trimming removed 5 bases at V and 5 bases at J, with 15 bases between.

This clonotype was counted between two and nine times. This chain connects TRBV6-5 to TRBJ1-2; 11 positions match TRBD1. The CDR3 sequence is 16 residues long. Trimming removed 0 bases from V and 5 bases from J; junction bases left unmatched: 5. Per germline, CDR1 MNHEY and CDR2 SVGAGI. CDR3 coding DNA: TGTGCCAGCAGTTACTCAGACGGACAGGGGGCTTATGGCTACACCTTC. Encoded protein: CASSYSDGQGAYGYTF.

V gene TRBV12-3 or TRBV12-4 combines with J gene TRBJ2-7, with 8 bases matching TRBD1. V lost 6 bases to trimming and J lost 3 bases; unmatched junction nucleotides: 4. The CDR3 extends over 13 amino acids. The CDR3 coding sequence is TGTGCCAGCAGCCTGGACAGGGACTACGAGCAGTACTTC. It yields the protein CASSLDRDYEQYF.

This chain uses TRBV6-2 or TRBV6-3 with TRBJ2-1, with TRBD2 matching over 10 bases. CDR3 length equals 16 residues. J lost 13 bases, V lost 0 bases, and 12 bases had no gene match. CDR1 MNHEY and CDR2 SVGEGT come from the germline V gene. The CDR3 DNA follows: TGTGCCAGCAGTTACTCGACAGCGGGGGGGCCTCGGGTCCAGTTCTTC. Residues: CASSYSTAGGPRVQFF.

In this sample, this clonotype turned up a few times. The rearrangement joins TRBV19 to TRBJ1-5, with a possible D match to TRBD1 (6 bases). CDR3 length equals 15 residues. CDR1 LNHDA and CDR2 SQIVND come from the germline V gene (reference sequence). The V and J ends lost 8 bases and 5 bases respectively, with 19 bases between them. The CDR3 nucleotides read TGTGCCAGTTCCTATCTAGGACAGAATCATCAGCCCCAGCATTTT. Amino acid sequence: CASSYLGQNHQPQHF.

A few counts support this clonotype. The V and J genes are TRBV15 and TRBJ2-3; D may be TRBD1 (5 bases). CDR1 and CDR2 from the germline V gene are LNHNV and YYDKDF (reference sequence). Trimming removed 0 bases at V and 6 bases at J, with 16 bases between. The CDR3 spans 16 residues. This chain's CDR3 is CATSRDGWSWGDTQYF. As DNA, the CDR3 is TGTGCCACCAGCAGAGATGGATGGTCTTGGGGCGATACGCAGTATTTT.

This clonotype was seen more than once but under ten times. This chain uses TRBV11-2 with TRBJ2-7; TRBD2 might be the D (6 bases). V lost 5 bases, J lost 3 bases, and 14 bases lay in between. Germline CDR1 and CDR2: SGHAT and FQNNGV. This CDR3 has 14 amino acids. This CDR3 is CASSQTSYDYEQYF. CDR3 in DNA: TGTGCCAGCAGCCAAACTAGCTACGACTACGAGCAGTACTTC. The full variable domain, rest sourced from reference TRBV11-2 and TRBJ2-7, is EAGVAQSPRYKIIEKRQSVAFWCNPISGHATLYWYQQILGQGPKLLIQFQNNGVVDDSQLPKDRFSAERLKGVDSTLKIQPAKLEDSAVYLCASSQTSYDYEQYFGPGTRLTVT.

The CDR3 DNA follows: TGTGCCAGCAGCGCAATCGACAGGGATACTAATGAAAAACTGTTTTTT. It encodes CASSAIDRDTNEKLFF. The V and J genes are TRBV9 and TRBJ1-4; TRBD1 matches 7 bases. Unmatched junction bases numbered 7, after V lost 3 bases and J lost 2 bases. The CDR3 runs to 16 residues. Looked up from germline, CDR1 is SGDLS and CDR2 is YYNGEE.

The chain has TRBV20-1 and TRBJ2-3; tentative D call: TRBD1 (5 bases). CDR1 is DFQATT, CDR2 SNEGSKA, per germline (reference sequence). V was pared by 3 bases and J by 4 bases, with 17 bases between. This CDR3 is 15 amino acids long. The CDR3: CSASAPRALADTQYF. For the CDR3, the DNA is TGCAGTGCTAGTGCCCCCAGGGCTCTCGCAGATACGCAGTATTTT.

The V and J genes are TRBV7-9 and TRBJ1-2; D not resolved. Germline V lookup: CDR1 SEHNR, CDR2 FQNEAQ (reference sequence). The CDR3 has 12 amino acids. Trimming removed 3 bases from V and 6 bases from J, with 8 bases in between. The CDR3 nucleotides are TGTGCCAGCAGCTTCACATTAGATGGCTACACCTTC. This translates into CASSFTLDGYTF. The full variable domain, its missing parts supplied by reference TRBV7-9 and TRBJ1-2, is DTGVSQNPRHKITKRGQNVTFRCDPISEHNRLYWYRQTLGQGPEFLTYFQNEAQLEKSRLLSDRFSAERPKGSFSTLEIQRTEQGDSAMYLCASSFTLDGYTFGSGTRLTVV.